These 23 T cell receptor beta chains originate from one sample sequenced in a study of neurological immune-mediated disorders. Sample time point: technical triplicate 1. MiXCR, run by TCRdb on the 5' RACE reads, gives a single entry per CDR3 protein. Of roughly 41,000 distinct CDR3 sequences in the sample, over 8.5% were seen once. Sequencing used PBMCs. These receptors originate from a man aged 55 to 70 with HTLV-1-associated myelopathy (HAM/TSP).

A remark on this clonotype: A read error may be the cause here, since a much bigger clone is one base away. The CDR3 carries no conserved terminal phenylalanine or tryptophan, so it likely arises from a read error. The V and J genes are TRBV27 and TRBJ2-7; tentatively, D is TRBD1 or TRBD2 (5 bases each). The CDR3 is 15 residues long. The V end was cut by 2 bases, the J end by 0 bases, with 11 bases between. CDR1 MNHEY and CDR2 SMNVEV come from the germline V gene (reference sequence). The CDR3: CASSLTRDGSYEQYL. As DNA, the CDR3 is TGTGCCAGCAGTTTAACTCGGGACGGCTCCTACGAGCAGTACTTA.

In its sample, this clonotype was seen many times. The CDR3 sequence: CASSLVGGQETQYF. CDR3 in DNA: TGCGCCAGCAGCTTGGTAGGGGGCCAAGAGACCCAGTACTTC. The rearrangement links TRBV5-1 to TRBJ2-5, with D possibly being TRBD1 (6 bases). Trimming stripped 0 bases from V and 1 base from J, with 7 bases between. The CDR3 is 14 residues long. Germline values: CDR1 SGHRS, CDR2 YFSETQ. Supplemented by reference TRBV5-1 and TRBJ2-5, the full variable domain reads KAGVTQTPRYLIKTRGQQVTLSCSPISGHRSVSWYQQTPGQGLQFLFEYFSETQRNKGNFPGRFSGRQFSNSRSEMNVSTLELGDSALYLCASSLVGGQETQYFGPGTRLLVL.

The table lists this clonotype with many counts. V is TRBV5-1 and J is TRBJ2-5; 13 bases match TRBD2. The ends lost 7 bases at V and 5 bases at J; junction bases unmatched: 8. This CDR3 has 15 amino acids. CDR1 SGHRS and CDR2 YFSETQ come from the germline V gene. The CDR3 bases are TGCGCCAGCGGAACTAGCGGGAGGGCCCGTGAGACCCAGTACTTC. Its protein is CASGTSGRARETQYF. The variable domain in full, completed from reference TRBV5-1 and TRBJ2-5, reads KAGVTQTPRYLIKTRGQQVTLSCSPISGHRSVSWYQQTPGQGLQFLFEYFSETQRNKGNFPGRFSGRQFSNSRSEMNVSTLELGDSALYLCASGTSGRARETQYFGPGTRLLVL.

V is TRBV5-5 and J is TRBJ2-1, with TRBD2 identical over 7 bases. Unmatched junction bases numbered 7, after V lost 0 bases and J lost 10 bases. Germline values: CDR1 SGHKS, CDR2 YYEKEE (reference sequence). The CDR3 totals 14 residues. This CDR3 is CASSLGSGPYEQFF. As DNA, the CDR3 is TGTGCCAGCAGCTTGGGTAGCGGGCCCTACGAGCAGTTCTTC.

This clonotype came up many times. Here the CDR3 DNA reads TGCGCCAGCAGCTTGGCCGGGAACACTGAAGCTTTCTTT. This translates into CASSLAGNTEAFF. The rearrangement joins TRBV5-1 to TRBJ1-1, with unresolved D. Looked up from germline, CDR1 is SGHRS and CDR2 is YFSETQ. V was trimmed by 0 bases and J by 1 base, leaving 4 bases between them. This CDR3 contains 13 residues.

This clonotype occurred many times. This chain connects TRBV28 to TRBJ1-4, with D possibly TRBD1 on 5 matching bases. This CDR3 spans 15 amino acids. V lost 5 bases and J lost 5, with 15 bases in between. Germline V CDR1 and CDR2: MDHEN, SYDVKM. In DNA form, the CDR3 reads TGTGCCAGCAGTCCCACCGGGGGTGTGAATGAAAAACTGTTTTTT. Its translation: CASSPTGGVNEKLFF. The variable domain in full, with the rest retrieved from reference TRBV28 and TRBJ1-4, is DVKVTQSSRYLVKRTGEKVFLECVQDMDHENMFWYRQDPGLGLRLIYFSYDVKMKEKGDIPEGYSVSREKKERFSLILESASTNQTSMYLCASSPTGGVNEKLFFGSGTQLSVL.

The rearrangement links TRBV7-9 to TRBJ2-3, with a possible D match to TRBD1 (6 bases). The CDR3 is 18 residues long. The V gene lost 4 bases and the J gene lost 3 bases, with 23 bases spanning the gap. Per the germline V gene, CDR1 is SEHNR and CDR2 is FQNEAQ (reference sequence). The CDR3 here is CASSSPRWGLAGTDTQYF. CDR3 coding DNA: TGTGCCAGCAGCTCACCTCGGTGGGGGCTAGCAGGTACAGATACGCAGTATTTT.

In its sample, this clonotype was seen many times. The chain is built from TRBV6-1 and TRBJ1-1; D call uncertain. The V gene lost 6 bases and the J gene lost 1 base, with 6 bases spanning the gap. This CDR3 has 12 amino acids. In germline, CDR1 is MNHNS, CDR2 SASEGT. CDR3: CASRAANTEAFF. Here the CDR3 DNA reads TGTGCCAGCAGAGCAGCGAACACTGAAGCTTTCTTT.

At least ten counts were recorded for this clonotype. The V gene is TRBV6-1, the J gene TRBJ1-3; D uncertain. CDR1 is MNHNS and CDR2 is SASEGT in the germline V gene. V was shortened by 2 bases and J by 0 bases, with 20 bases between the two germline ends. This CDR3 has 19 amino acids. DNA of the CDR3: TGTGCCAGCAGTGAATACCCCCAGGCAGTGGGCTACTCTGGAAACACCATATATTTT. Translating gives CASSEYPQAVGYSGNTIYF.

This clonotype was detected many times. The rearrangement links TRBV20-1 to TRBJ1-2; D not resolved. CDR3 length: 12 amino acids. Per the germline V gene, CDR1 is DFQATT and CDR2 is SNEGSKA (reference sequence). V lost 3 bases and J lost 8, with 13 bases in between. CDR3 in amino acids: CSASWSEGGYTF. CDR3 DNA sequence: TGCAGTGCTAGTTGGTCCGAGGGCGGCTACACCTTC.

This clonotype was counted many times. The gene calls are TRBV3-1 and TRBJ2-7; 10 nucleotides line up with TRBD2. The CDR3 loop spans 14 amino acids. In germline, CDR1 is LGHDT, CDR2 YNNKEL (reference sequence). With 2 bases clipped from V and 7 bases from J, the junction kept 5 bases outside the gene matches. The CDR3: CASSQTSGTKEQYF. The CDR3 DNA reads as TGTGCCAGCAGCCAAACTAGCGGGACGAAAGAGCAGTACTTC.

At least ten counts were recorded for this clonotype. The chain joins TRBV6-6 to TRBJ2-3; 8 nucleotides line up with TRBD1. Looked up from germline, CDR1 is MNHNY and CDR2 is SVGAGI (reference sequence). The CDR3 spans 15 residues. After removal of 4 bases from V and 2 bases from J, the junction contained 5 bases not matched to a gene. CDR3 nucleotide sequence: TGTGCCAGCAGTTTACAGGGGGTACCCACAGATACGCAGTATTTT. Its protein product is CASSLQGVPTDTQYF.

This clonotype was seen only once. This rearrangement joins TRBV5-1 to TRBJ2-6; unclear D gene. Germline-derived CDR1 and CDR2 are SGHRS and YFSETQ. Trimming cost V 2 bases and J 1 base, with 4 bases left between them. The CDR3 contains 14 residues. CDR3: CASSLESGANVLTF. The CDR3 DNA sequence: TGCGCCAGCAGCTTAGAATCTGGGGCCAACGTCCTGACTTTC.

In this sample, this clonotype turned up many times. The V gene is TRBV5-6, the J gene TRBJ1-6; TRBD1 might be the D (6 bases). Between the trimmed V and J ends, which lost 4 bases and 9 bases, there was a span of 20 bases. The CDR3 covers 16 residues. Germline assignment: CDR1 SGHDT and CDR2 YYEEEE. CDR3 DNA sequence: TGTGCCAGCAGCACCCTGACAGGCGGGGGGATTTCACCCCTCCACTTT. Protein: CASSTLTGGGISPLHF.

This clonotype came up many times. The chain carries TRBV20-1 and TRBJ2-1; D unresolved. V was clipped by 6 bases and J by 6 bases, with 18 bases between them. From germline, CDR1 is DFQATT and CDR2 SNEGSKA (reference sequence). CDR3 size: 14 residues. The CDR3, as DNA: TGCAGTGCACGAAACATCGAAAGCGTCAATGAGCAGTTCTTC. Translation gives CSARNIESVNEQFF.

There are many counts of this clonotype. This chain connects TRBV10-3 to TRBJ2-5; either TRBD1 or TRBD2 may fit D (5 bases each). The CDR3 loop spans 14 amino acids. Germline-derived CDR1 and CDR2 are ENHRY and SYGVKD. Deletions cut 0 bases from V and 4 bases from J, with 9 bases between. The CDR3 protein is CAISESTGGETQYF. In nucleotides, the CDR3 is TGTGCCATCAGTGAGTCGACTGGGGGAGAGACCCAGTACTTC.

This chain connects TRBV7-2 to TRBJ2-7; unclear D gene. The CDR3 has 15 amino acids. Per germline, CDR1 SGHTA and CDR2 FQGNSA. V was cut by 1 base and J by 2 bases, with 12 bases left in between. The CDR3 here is CASSLVAGETYEQYF. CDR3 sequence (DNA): TGTGCCAGCAGCTTAGTAGCAGGTGAGACCTACGAGCAGTACTTC.

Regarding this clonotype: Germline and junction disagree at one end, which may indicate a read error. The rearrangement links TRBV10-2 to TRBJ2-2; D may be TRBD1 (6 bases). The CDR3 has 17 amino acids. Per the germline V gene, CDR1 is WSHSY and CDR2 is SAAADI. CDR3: CTSSDHFSRGLAGELFF. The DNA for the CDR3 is TGCACCAGCAGTGACCATTTCAGCAGGGGTTTGGCCGGGGAGCTGTTTTTT.

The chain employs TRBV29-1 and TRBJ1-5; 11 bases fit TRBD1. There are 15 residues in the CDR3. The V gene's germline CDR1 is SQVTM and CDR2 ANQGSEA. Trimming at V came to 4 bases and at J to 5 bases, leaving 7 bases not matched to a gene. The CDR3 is CSVGSSGQGDQPQHF. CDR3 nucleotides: TGCAGCGTTGGATCCTCGGGACAGGGGGATCAGCCCCAGCATTTT.

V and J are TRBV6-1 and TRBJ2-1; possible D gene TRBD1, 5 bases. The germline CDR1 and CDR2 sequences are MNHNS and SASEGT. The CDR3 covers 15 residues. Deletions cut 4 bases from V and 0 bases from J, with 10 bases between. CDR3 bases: TGTGCCAGCAGTGCCGACAGCAACTCCTACAATGAGCAGTTCTTC. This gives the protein CASSADSNSYNEQFF.

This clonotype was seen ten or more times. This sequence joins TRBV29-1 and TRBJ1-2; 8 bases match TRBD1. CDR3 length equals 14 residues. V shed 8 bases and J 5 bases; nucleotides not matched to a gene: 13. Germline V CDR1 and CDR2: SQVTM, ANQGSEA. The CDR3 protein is CSSSLTGEGYGYTF. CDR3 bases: TGCAGCTCCAGCCTGACAGGGGAGGGTTATGGCTACACCTTC.

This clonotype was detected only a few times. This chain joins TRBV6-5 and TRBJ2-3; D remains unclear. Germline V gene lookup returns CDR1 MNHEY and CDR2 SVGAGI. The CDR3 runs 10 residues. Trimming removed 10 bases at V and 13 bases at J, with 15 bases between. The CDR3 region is CATSTPRKYF. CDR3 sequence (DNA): TGTGCCACCAGCACCCCAAGGAAGTATTTT.

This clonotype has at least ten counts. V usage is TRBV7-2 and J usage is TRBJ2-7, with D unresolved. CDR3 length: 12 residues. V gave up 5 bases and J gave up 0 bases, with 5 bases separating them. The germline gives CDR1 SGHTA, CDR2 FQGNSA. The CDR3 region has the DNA TGTGCCAGCAGCGCGAGCTCCTACGAGCAGTACTTC. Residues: CASSASSYEQYF.